Reported below is one T cell receptor (beta chain). The antigen remains unidentified. It was with 60 Vbeta and 13 Jbeta primers that the PCR ran. The table came from immunoSEQ multiplex PCR; TCRdb's copy has only in-frame clones and leaves some out. The sample consists of about 170,000 clones, around 75% of them appearing once. The sample originates from a study of cytomegalovirus exposure and HLA in healthy donors. Study results and limitations: The majority of CMV-associated TCR beta chains were reported as apparently HLA-restricted in a later analysis.

V was clipped by 4 bases and J by 5 bases; unmatched bases: 10. The CDR3 loop spans 15 amino acids. Germline V gene data show CDR1 as MNHNS and CDR2 as SASEGT. The chain couples TRBV6-1 to TRBJ1-1; 7 bases are shared with TRBD1. This receptor was identified in a woman between 50 and 59 years old in good health and CMV-seropositive. Source material: PBMCs. DNA of the CDR3: TGTGCCAGCAGTGTACGAGAACAGGGGTGGACTGAAGCTTTCTTT. Its protein product is CASSVREQGWTEAFF.